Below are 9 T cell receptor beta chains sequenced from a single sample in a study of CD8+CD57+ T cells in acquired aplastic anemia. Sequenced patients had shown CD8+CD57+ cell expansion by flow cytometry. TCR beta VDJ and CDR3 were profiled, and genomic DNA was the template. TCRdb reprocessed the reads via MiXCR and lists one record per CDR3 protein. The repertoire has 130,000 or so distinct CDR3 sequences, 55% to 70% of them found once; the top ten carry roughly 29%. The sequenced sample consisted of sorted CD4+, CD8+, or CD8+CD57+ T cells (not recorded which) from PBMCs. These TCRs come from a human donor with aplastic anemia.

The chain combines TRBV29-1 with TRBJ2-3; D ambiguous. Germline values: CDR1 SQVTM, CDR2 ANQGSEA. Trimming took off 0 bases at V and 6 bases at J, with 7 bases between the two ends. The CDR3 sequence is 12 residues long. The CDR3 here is CSVEDQGDTQYF. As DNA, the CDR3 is TGCAGCGTTGAAGATCAAGGGGATACGCAGTATTTT.

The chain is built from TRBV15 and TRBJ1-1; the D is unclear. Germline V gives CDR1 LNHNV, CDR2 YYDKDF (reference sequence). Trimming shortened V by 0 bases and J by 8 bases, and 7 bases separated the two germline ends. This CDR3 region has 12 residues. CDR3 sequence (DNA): TGTGCCACCAGCAGAGACTATTCGGAAGCTTTCTTT. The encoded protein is CATSRDYSEAFF.

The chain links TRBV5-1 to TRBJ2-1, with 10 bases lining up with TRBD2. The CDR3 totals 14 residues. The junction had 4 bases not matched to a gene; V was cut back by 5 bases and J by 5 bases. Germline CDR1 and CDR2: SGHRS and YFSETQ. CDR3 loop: CASSSGGSDNEQFF. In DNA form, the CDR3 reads TGCGCCAGCAGTAGCGGGGGGTCCGACAATGAGCAGTTCTTC.

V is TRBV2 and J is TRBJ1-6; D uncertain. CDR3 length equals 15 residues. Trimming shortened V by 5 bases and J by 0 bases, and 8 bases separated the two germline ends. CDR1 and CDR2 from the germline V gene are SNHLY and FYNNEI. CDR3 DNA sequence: TGTGCCAGCAGTTTTTCGGTCTCCTATAATTCACCCCTCCACTTT. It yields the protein CASSFSVSYNSPLHF.

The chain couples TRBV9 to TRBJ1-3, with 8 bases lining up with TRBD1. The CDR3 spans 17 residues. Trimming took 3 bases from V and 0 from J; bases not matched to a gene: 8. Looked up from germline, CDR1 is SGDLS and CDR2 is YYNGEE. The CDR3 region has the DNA TGTGCCAGCAGCGCTGGGACAGGTGGATTCTCTGGAAACACCATATATTTT. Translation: CASSAGTGGFSGNTIYF.

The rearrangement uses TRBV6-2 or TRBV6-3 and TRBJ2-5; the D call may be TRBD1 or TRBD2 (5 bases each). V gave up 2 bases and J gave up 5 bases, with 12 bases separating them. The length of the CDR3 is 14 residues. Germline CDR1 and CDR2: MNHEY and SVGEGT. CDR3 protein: CASSYGDQTETQYF. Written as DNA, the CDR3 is TGTGCCAGCAGTTACGGGGACCAGACGGAGACCCAGTACTTC.

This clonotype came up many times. In nucleotides, the CDR3 is TGTGCCAGCACTGGACAGGGGGTCTACAATGAGCAGTTCTTC. As protein: CASTGQGVYNEQFF. V is TRBV2 and J is TRBJ2-1; 10 bases align to TRBD1. J lost 3 bases, V lost 7 bases, and 3 bases had no gene match. The germline V gene encodes CDR1 SNHLY and CDR2 FYNNEI. The CDR3 runs to 14 residues.

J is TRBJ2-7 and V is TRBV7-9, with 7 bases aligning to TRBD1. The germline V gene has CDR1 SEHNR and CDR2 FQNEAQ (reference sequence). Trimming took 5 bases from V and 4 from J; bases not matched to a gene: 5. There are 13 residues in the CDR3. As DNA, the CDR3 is TGTGCCAGCAGCCAGGGACAGTTTTACGAGCAGTACTTC. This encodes CASSQGQFYEQYF.

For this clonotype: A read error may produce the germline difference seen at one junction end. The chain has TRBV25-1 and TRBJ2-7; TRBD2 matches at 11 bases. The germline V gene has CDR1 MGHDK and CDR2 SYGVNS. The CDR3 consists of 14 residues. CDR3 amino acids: CSSSEVAGGNGQYF. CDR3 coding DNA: TGTTCCAGCAGTGAAGTAGCGGGGGGGAATGGGCAGTACTTC.